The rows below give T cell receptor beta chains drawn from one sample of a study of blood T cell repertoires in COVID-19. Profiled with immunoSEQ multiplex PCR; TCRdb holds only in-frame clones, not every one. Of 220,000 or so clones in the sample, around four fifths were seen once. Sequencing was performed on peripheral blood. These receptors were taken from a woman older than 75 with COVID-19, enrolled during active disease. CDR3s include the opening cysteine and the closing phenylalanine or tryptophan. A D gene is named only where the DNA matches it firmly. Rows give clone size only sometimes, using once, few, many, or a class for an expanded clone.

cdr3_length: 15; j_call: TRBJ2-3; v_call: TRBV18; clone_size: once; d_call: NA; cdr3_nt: TGTGCCAGCTCACCAAGGGGTTTTAGCACAGATACGCAGTATTTT; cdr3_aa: CASSPRGFSTDTQYF
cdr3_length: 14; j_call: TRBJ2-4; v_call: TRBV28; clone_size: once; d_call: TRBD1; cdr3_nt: TGTGCCAGCACCTTGACAGGGGGCACTAACATTCAGTACTTC; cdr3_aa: CASTLTGGTNIQYF
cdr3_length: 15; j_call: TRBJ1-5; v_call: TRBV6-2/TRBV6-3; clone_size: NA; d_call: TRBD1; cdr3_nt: TGTGCCAGCAGCAATGACAGGGGGCATAATCAGCCCCAGCATTTT; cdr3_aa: CASSNDRGHNQPQHF
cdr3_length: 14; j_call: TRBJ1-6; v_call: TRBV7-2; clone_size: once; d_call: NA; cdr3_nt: TGTGCCAGCAGCTTAGAAGCGATTAATTCACCCCTCCACTTT; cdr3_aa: CASSLEAINSPLHF
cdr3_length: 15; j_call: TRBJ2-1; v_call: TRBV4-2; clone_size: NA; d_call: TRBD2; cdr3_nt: TGTGCCAGCTCACCCAAGACTAGCGCATACAATGAGCAGTTCTTC; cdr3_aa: CASSPKTSAYNEQFF
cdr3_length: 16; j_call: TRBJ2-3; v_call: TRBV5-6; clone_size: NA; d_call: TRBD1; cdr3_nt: TGTGCCAGCAGCCCATCGGGACAGGGCGTTGTTAATACGCAGTATTTT; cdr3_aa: CASSPSGQGVVNTQYF
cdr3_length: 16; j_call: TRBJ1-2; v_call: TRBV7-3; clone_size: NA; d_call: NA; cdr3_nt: TGTGCCAGCAGCTTACCACAGAGGGCGCGGGACTATGGCTACACCTTC; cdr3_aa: CASSLPQRARDYGYTF
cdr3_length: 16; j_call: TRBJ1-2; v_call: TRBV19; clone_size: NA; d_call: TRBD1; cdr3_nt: TGTGCCAGTAGTACCACTATTGGACAGGCCCTCGGTGACTACACCTTC; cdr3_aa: CASSTTIGQALGDYTF
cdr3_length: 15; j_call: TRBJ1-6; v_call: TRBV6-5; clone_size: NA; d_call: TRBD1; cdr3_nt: TGTGCCAGCAGGCCGATCGGGACAGATAATTCACCCCTCCACTTT; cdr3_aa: CASRPIGTDNSPLHF
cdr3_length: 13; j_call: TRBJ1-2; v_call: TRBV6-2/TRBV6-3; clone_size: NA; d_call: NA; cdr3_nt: TGTGCCAGCACCCCCAGGGACTCGGGCGGCTACACCTTC; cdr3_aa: CASTPRDSGGYTF
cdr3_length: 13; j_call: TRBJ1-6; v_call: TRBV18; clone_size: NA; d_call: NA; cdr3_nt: TGTGCCAGCTCACCAGGGCCTGGCTCACCCCTCCACTTT; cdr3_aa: CASSPGPGSPLHF
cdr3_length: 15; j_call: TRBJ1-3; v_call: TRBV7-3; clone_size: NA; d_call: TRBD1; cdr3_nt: TGTGCCAGCAGCCGGGACAGTACCTCTGGAAACACCATATATTTT; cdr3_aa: CASSRDSTSGNTIYF
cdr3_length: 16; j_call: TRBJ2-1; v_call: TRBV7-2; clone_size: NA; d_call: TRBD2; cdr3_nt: TGTGCCAGCAGCACCTTGACTAGCGGGGGGGACGATGAGCAGTTCTTC; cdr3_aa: CASSTLTSGGDDEQFF
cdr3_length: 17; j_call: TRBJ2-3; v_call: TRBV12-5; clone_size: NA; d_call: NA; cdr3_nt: TGTGCTAGTGGTTTGGTACGAGGAGCGGGTAGCACAGATACGCAGTATTTT; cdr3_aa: CASGLVRGAGSTDTQYF
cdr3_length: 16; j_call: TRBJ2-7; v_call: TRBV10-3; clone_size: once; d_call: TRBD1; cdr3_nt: TGTGCCATCAGGCCGGGACAGGGTACGGATGTCCACGAGCAGTACTTC; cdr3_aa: CAIRPGQGTDVHEQYF
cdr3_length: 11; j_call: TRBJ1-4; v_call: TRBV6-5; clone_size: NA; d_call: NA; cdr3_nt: TGTGCCAGCAGTCTTAATGAAAAACTGTTTTTT; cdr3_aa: CASSLNEKLFF
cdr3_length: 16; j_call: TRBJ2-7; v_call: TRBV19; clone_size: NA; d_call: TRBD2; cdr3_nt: TGTGCCAGTAGTATCGCCGGGACTAGCGGCGTCTACGAGCAGTACTTC; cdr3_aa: CASSIAGTSGVYEQYF
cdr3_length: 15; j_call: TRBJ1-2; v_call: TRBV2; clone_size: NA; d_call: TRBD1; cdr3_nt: TGTGCCAGCAGTGGGGGGACAGGGGGCTACTATGGCTACACCTTC; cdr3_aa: CASSGGTGGYYGYTF
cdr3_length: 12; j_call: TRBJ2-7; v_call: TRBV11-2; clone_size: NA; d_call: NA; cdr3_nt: TGTGCCAGCAGCTTAGCCGGCTACGAGCAGTACTTC; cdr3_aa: CASSLAGYEQYF
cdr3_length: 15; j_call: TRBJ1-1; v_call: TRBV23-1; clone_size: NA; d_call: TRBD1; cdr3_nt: TGCGCCAGCAGTCAATTCACACAGGGGGCCACTGAAGCTTTCTTT; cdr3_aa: CASSQFTQGATEAFF
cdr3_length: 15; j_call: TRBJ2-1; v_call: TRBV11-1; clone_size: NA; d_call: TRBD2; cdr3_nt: TGTGCCAGCAGCTTAAGCCTAGCGGGCCACAATGAGCAGTTCTTC; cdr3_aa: CASSLSLAGHNEQFF
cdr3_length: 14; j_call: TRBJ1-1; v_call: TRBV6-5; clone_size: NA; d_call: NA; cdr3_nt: TGTGCCAGCAGTTACTCGTCCTCGAACACTGAAGCTTTCTTT; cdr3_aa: CASSYSSSNTEAFF
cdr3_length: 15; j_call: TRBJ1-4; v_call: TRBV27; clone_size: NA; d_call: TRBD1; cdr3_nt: TGTGCCAGCAGATCCCGACAGGGTTATCTTGAAAAACTGTTTTTT; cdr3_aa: CASRSRQGYLEKLFF
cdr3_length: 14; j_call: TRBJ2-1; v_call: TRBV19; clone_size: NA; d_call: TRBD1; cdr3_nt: TGTGCCAGTAGTATAACAGGGGTGGGTAATGAGCAGTTCTTC; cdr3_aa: CASSITGVGNEQFF
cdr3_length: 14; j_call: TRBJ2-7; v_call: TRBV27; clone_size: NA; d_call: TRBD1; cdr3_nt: TGTGCCAGCAGTTGGACAGGGGCTGACTTCGAGCAGTACTTC; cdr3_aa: CASSWTGADFEQYF
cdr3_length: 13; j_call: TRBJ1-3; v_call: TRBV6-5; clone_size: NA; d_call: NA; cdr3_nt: TGTGCCAGCAGCCCCGTGTCTGGAAACACCATATATTTT; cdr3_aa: CASSPVSGNTIYF
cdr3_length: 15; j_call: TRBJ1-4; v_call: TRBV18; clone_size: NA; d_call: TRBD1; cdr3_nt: TGTGCCAGCTCACCTAGACCAGGGGGCACTGAAAAACTGTTTTTT; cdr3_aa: CASSPRPGGTEKLFF
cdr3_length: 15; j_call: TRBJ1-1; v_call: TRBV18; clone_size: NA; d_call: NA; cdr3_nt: TGTGCCAGCTCACCCCGACTGGAGATGAACACTGAAGCTTTCTTT; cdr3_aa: CASSPRLEMNTEAFF